This T cell receptor (beta chain) was identified in a study of regulatory T cells in long-lasting Graves disease. Time point reported: persistent/refractory GD, antithyroid drugs over 5 years with positive TRAb. Construction of the TCR library relied on RNA isolated from PBMCs. Those enrolled as patients came out of an endocrinology department in Xi'an, China. General study findings and limits: It was in persistent disease that TRBV28, TRBJ1-2 and TRBJ2-5 were favored. The small sample size may have reduced accuracy.

Arm-PCR of CDR3 regions and iRepertoire HTBI primers were the basis on which TCR beta libraries were built. From the multiplex PCR reads, TCRdb called clonotypes with MiXCR, one entry per CDR3 protein. Of hundreds of thousands of distinct CDR3 sequences in the sample, around 20% were seen once. V gave up 0 bases and J gave up 5 bases; unmatched junction bases: 3. The CDR3 spans 14 residues. CDR1 is ENHRY, CDR2 SYGVKD, per germline. With respect to this clonotype: Its matching antigen is unknown.

The chain carries TRBV10-3 and TRBJ2-5; TRBD2 aligns across 7 bases. The TCR originated in a female donor with Graves disease. Specimen: peripheral blood mononuclear cells (PBMCs), collected when the disease was refractory, from a patient treated with antithyroid drugs. CDR3 in amino acids: CAISESGTTETQYF. Here the CDR3 DNA reads TGTGCCATCAGTGAGTCTGGGACTACCGAGACCCAGTACTTC.